This T cell receptor beta chain was observed in a study of cytomegalovirus exposure and HLA in healthy donors. The PCR made use of 60 Vbeta and 13 Jbeta primers. Profiled with immunoSEQ multiplex PCR; TCRdb holds only in-frame clones, not every one. This sample carries fewer than 85,000 clones, around 78% of them seen once, and the ten largest clones take roughly 3.5%. A remark on this clone: Its antigen is undetermined.

Regarding the study as a whole: Near-uniform donor sequencing depth was presumed by presence/absence analyses.

With 4 bases removed from V and 6 bases from J, the gap between germline ends came to 15 bases. In germline, CDR1 is SGHRS, CDR2 YFSETQ. The CDR3 is made up of 14 amino acids. The sequenced material came from PBMCs. This chain uses TRBV5-1 with TRBJ2-3; D is ambiguous. The TCR sequence derives from a man aged 40-55 years in good health and CMV-seronegative. The CDR3 nucleotides are TGCGCCAGCAGCGAACCACAGACCTCGGATACGCAGTATTTT. This sequence encodes CASSEPQTSDTQYF. The complete variable domain, with remaining parts taken from reference TRBV5-1 and TRBJ2-3, reads KAGVTQTPRYLIKTRGQQVTLSCSPISGHRSVSWYQQTPGQGLQFLFEYFSETQRNKGNFPGRFSGRQFSNSRSEMNVSTLELGDSALYLCASSEPQTSDTQYFGPGTRLTVL.